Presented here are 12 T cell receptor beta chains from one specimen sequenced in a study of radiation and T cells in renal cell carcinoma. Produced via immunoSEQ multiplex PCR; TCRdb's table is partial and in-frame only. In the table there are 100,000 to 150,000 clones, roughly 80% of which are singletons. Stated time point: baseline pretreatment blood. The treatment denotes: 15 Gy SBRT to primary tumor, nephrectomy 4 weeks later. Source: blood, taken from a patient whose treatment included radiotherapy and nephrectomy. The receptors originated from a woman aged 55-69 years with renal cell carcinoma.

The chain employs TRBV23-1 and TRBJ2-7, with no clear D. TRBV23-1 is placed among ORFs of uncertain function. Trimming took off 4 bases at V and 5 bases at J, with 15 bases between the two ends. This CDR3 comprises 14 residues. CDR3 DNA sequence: TGCGCCAGCAGTCCCTGGGCAAAGAGCCACGAGCAGTACTTC. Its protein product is CASSPWAKSHEQYF.

The CDR3 sequence: CASSQEWGGTEAFF. The CDR3 DNA sequence: TGCGCCAGCAGCCAAGAGTGGGGGGGTACTGAAGCTTTCTTT. The chain employs TRBV4-1 and TRBJ1-1, with a tentative D call TRBD1 (5 bases). This CDR3 region has 14 residues. V lost 0 bases to trimming and J lost 5 bases, with 10 bases between them. Germline loops: CDR1 MGHRA, CDR2 YSYEKL.

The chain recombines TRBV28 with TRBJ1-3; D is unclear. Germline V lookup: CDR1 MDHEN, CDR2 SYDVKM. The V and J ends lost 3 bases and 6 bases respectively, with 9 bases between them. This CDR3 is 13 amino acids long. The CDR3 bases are TGTGCCAGCAGTTTTTGGATTCAAAACACCATATATTTT. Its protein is CASSFWIQNTIYF. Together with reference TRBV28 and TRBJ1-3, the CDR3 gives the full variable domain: DVKVTQSSRYLVKRTGEKVFLECVQDMDHENMFWYRQDPGLGLRLIYFSYDVKMKEKGDIPEGYSVSREKKERFSLILESASTNQTSMYLCASSFWIQNTIYFGEGSWLTVV.

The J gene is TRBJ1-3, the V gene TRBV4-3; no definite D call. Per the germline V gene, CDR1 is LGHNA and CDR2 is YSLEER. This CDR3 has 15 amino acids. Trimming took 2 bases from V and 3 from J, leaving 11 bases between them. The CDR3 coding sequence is TGCGCCAGCAGCCAATTAGGCGTCGGTGGAAACACCATATATTTT. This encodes CASSQLGVGGNTIYF.

The CDR3 coding sequence is TGTGCCAGTAGCGACGGACGGTACTCCTACAATGAGCAGTTCTTC. Translating gives CASSDGRYSYNEQFF. J is TRBJ2-1 and V is TRBV19; D unclear. Per the germline V gene, CDR1 is LNHDA and CDR2 is SQIVND (reference sequence). The V end was cut by 6 bases, the J end by 0 bases, with 12 bases between. The CDR3 consists of 15 residues. The complete variable domain, with remaining parts taken from reference TRBV19 and TRBJ2-1, reads DGGITQSPKYLFRKEGQNVTLSCEQNLNHDAMYWYRQDPGQGLRLIYYSQIVNDFQKGDIAEGYSVSREKKESFPLTVTSAQKNPTAFYLCASSDGRYSYNEQFFGPGTRLTVL.

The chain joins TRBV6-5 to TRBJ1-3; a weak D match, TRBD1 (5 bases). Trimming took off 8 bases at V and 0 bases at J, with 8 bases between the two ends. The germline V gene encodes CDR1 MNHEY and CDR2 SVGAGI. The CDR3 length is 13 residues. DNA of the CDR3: TGTGCCAGCGGGAGGGGCTCTGGAAACACCATATATTTT. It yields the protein CASGRGSGNTIYF.

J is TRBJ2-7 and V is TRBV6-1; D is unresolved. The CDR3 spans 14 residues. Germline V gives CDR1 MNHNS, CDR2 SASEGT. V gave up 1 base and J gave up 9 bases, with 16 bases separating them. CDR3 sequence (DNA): TGTGCCAGCAGTGAAGTCCCGGTATGGGGTAGGCAGTACTTC. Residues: CASSEVPVWGRQYF.

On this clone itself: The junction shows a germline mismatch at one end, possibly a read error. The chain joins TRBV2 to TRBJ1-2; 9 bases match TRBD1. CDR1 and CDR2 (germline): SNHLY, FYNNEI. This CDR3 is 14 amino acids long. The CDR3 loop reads CAGSGGQGRRGYTF. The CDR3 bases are TGTGCCGGCAGTGGAGGACAGGGGCGGAGGGGCTACACCTTC.

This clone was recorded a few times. The CDR3 sequence is CASSPSQGGTQYF. CDR3 sequence (DNA): TGTGCCAGCAGCCCTTCGCAGGGCGGGACCCAGTACTTC. The V gene is TRBV7-6, the J gene TRBJ2-5; possible D gene TRBD1, 5 bases. V lost 5 bases, J lost 7 bases, and 14 bases lay in between. Germline loops: CDR1 SGHVS, CDR2 FNYEAQ. The CDR3 is 13 amino acids.

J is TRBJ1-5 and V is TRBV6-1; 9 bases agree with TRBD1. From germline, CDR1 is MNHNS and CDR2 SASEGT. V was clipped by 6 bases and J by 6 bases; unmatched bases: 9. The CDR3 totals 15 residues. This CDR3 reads CASSLNRGLGQPQHF. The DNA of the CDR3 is TGTGCCAGCAGCCTTAACAGGGGGCTCGGTCAGCCCCAGCATTTT.

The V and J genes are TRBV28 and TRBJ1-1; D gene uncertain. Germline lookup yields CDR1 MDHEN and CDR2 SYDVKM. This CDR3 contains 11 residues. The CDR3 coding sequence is TGTGGGGCCTTATCGAACACTGAAGCTTTCTTT. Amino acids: CGALSNTEAFF. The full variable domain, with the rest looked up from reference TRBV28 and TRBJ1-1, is DVKVTQSSRYLVKRTGEKVFLECVQDMDHENMFWYRQDPGLGLRLIYFSYDVKMKEKGDIPEGYSVSREKKERFSLILESASTNQTSMYLCGALSNTEAFFGQGTRLTVV.

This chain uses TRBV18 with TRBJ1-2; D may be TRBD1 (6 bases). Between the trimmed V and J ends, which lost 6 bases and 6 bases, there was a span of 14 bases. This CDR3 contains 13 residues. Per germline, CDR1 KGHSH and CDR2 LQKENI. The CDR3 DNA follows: TGTGCCAGCTCCCTGGGACAAAGGGATGGCTACACCTTC. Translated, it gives CASSLGQRDGYTF. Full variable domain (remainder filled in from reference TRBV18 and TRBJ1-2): NAGVMQNPRHLVRRRGQEARLRCSPMKGHSHVYWYRQLPEEGLKFMVYLQKENIIDESGMPKERFSAEFPKEGPSILRIQQVVRGDSAAYFCASSLGQRDGYTFGSGTRLTVV.